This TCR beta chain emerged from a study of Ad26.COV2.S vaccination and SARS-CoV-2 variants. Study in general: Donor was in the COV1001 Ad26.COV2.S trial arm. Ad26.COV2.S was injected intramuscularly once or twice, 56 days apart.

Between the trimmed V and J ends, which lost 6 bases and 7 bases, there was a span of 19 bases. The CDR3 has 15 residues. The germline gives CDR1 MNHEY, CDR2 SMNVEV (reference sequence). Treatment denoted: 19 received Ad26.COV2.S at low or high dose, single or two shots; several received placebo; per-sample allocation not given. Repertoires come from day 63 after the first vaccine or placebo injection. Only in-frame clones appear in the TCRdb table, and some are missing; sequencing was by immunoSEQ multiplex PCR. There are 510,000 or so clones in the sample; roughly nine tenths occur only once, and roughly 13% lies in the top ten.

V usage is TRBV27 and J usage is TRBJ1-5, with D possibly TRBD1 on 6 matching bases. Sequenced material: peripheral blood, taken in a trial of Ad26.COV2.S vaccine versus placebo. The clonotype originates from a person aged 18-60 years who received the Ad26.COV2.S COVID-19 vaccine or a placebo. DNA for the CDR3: TGTGCCAGCAGGCCTCTAGGGGGAAGGGGCCAGCCCCAGCATTTT. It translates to CASRPLGGRGQPQHF.